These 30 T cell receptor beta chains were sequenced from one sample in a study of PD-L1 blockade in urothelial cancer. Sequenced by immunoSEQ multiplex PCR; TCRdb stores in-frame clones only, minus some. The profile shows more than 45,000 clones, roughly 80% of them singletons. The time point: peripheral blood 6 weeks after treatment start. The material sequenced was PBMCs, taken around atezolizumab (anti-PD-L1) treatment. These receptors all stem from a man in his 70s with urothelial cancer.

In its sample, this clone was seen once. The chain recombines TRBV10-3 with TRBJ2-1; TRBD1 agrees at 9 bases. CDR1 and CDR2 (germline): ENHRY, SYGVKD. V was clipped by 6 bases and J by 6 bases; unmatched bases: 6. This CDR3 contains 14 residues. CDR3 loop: CAISQGQGSNEQFF. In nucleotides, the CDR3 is TGTGCCATCAGCCAGGGACAGGGAAGCAATGAGCAGTTCTTC.

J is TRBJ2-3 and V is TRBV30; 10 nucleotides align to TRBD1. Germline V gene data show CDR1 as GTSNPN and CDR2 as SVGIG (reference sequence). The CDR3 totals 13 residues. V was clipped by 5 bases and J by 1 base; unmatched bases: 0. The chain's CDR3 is CAWGTGGTDTQYF. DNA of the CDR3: TGTGCCTGGGGGACAGGGGGCACAGATACGCAGTATTTT.

DNA of the CDR3: TGTGCCAGCAGCTTCAGGGGCCGGTGGACAGAGGGGACAGATACGCAGTATTTT. It encodes CASSFRGRWTEGTDTQYF. This rearrangement joins TRBV11-2 to TRBJ2-3, with a weak D call TRBD1 (6 bases). V was shortened by 3 bases and J by 3 bases, with 22 bases between the two germline ends. Germline CDR1 SGHAT, CDR2 FQNNGV. The CDR3 totals 18 residues. The variable domain in full, with the rest retrieved from reference TRBV11-2 and TRBJ2-3, is EAGVAQSPRYKIIEKRQSVAFWCNPISGHATLYWYQQILGQGPKLLIQFQNNGVVDDSQLPKDRFSAERLKGVDSTLKIQPAKLEDSAVYLCASSFRGRWTEGTDTQYFGPGTRLTVL.

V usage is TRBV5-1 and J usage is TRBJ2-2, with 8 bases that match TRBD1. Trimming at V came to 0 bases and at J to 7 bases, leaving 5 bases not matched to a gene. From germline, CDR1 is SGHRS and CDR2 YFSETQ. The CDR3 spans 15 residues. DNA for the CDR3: TGCGCCAGCAGCTTGGATCAGGGGGCAAGCGGGGAGCTGTTTTTT. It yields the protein CASSLDQGASGELFF.

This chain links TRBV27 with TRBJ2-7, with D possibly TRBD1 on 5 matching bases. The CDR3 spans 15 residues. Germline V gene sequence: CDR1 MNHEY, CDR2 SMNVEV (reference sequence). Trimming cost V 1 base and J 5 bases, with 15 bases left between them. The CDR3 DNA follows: TGTGCCAGCAGTTTATTGCCTCAGGGTACCAACGAGCAGTACTTC. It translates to CASSLLPQGTNEQYF.

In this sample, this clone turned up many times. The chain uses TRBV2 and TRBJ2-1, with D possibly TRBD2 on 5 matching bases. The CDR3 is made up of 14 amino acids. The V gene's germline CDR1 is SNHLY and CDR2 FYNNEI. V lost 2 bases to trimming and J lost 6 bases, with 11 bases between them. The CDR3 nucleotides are TGTGCCAGCAGTGAAAACGGCAGCGGCAATGAGCAGTTCTTC. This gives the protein CASSENGSGNEQFF.

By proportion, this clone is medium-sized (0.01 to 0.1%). CDR3 DNA: TGTGCCAGCACCGCCTCTAGCGGGATCACAGATACGCAGTATTTT. This encodes CASTASSGITDTQYF. V gene TRBV9 combines with J gene TRBJ2-3; 9 nucleotides match TRBD2. This CDR3 comprises 15 residues. With V trimmed by 6 bases and J by 2 bases, 7 bases remained unmatched. Germline V gives CDR1 SGDLS, CDR2 YYNGEE.

The CDR3 spells CASTPVMGTHEGTGELFF. CDR3 DNA sequence: TGTGCCAGTACTCCTGTGATGGGGACTCATGAGGGAACCGGGGAGCTGTTTTTT. V is TRBV19 and J is TRBJ2-2; possibly TRBD2 for D (6 bases). This CDR3 is built from 18 residues. Germline V lookup: CDR1 LNHDA, CDR2 SQIVND (reference sequence). The germline V and J ends were trimmed by 7 bases and 5 bases, with 26 bases remaining between them.

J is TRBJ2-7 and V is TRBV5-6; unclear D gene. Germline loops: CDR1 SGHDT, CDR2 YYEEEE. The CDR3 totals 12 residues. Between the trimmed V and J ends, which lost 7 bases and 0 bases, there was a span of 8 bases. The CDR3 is CASLRSSYEQYF. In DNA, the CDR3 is TGTGCCAGCTTACGGAGCTCCTACGAGCAGTACTTC.

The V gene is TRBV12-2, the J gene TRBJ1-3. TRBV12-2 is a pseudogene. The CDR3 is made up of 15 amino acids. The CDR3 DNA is TGTGCAAGTCGCTTAGGGAGGGAAGGTGGAAACACCATATATTTT. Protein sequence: CASRLGREGGNTIYF.

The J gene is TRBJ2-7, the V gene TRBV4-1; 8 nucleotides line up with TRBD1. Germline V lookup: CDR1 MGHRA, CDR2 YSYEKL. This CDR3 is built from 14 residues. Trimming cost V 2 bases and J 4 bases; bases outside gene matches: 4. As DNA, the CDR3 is TGCGCCAGCAGCCAAACCGACAGGGGTTACGAGCAGTACTTC. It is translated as CASSQTDRGYEQYF.

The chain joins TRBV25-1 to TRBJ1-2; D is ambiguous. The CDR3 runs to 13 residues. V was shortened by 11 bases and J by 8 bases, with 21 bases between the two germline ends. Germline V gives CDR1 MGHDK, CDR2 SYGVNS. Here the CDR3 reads CAASSGFLGGYTF. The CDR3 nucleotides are TGTGCCGCCTCTTCCGGGTTTCTAGGAGGCTACACCTTC.

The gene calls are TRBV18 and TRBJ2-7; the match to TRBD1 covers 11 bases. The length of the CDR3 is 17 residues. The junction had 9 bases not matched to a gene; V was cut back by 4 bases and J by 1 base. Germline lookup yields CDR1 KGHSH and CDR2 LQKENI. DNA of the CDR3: TGTGCCAGCTCACATTCCTACCGGGACAGGGGGTCCTACGAGCAGTACTTC. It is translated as CASSHSYRDRGSYEQYF.

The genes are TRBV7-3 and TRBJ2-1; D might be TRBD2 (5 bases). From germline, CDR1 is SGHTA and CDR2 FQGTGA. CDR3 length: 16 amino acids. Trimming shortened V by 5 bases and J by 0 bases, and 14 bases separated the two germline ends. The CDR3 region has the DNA TGTGCCAGCAGCCCGGACTCGATAATCTCCTACAATGAGCAGTTCTTC. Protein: CASSPDSIISYNEQFF.

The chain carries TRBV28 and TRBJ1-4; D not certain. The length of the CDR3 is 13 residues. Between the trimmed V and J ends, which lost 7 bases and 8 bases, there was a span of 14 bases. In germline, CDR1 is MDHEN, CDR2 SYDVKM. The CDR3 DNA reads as TGTGCCAGCACTGGGCAGATTGGAGAAAAACTGTTTTTT. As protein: CASTGQIGEKLFF.

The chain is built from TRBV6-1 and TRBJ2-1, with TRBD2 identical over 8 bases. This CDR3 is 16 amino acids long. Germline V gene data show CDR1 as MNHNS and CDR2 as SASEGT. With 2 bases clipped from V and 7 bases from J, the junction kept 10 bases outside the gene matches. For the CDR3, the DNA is TGTGCCAGCAGTGAATGGGGCCCAGGGACTAGGAATGAGCAGTTCTTC. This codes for CASSEWGPGTRNEQFF.

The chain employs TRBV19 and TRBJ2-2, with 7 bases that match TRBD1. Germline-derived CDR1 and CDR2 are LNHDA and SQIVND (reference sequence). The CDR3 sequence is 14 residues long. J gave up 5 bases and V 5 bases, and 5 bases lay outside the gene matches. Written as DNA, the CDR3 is TGTGCCAGTAGTGACAGGGCGAGGACCGGGGAGCTGTTTTTT. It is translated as CASSDRARTGELFF.

CDR3 nucleotides: TGTGCCAGTAGTCCCCACAGGGGGATCTCTGGAAACACCATATATTTT. Protein: CASSPHRGISGNTIYF. The V gene is TRBV19, the J gene TRBJ1-3; 8 positions match TRBD1. Trimming removed 5 bases from V and 0 bases from J; junction bases left unmatched: 6. The CDR3 has 16 residues. In germline, CDR1 is LNHDA, CDR2 SQIVND (reference sequence). The variable domain in full, completed from reference TRBV19 and TRBJ1-3, reads DGGITQSPKYLFRKEGQNVTLSCEQNLNHDAMYWYRQDPGQGLRLIYYSQIVNDFQKGDIAEGYSVSREKKESFPLTVTSAQKNPTAFYLCASSPHRGISGNTIYFGEGSWLTVV.

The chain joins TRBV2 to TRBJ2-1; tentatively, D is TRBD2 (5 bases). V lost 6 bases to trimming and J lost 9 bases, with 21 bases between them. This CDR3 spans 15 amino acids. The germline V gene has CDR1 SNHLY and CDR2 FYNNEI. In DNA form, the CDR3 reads TGTGCCAGCAGGGGAGAAACAGTCCTAGCTGGTGAGCAGTTCTTC. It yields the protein CASRGETVLAGEQFF.

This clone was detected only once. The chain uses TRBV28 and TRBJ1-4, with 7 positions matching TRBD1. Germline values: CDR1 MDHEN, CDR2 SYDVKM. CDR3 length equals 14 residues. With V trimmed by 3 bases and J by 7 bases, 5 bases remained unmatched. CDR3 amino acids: CASSFRQGSEKLFF. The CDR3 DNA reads TGTGCCAGCAGTTTCAGACAGGGTTCTGAAAAACTGTTTTTT. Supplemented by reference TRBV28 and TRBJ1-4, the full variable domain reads DVKVTQSSRYLVKRTGEKVFLECVQDMDHENMFWYRQDPGLGLRLIYFSYDVKMKEKGDIPEGYSVSREKKERFSLILESASTNQTSMYLCASSFRQGSEKLFFGSGTQLSVL.

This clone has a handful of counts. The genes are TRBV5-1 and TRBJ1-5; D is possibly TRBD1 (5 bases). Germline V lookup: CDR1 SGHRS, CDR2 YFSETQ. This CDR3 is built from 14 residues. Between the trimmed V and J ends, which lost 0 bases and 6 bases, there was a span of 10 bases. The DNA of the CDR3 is TGCGCCAGCAGCTTGGATCGGGGGGGTCAGCCCCAGCATTTT. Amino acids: CASSLDRGGQPQHF.

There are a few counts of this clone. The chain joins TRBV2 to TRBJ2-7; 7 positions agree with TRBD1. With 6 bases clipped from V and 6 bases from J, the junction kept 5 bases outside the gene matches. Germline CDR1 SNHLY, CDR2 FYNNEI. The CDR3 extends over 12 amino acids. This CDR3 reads CASSVTGTEQYF. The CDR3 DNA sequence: TGTGCCAGCAGCGTGACAGGGACCGAGCAGTACTTC.

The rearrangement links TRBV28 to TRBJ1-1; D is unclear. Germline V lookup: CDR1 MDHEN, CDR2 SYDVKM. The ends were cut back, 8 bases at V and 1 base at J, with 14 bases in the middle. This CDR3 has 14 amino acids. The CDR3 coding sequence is TGTGCCAGCTCGATTTTCGGGTCGAACACTGAAGCTTTCTTT. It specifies CASSIFGSNTEAFF.

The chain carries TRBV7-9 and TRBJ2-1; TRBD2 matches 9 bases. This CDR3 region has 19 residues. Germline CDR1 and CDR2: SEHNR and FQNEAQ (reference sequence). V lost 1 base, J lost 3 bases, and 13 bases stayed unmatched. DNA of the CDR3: TGTGCCAGCAGCTTAGATATGGCAGCGGGAGGTTCATTCTACAATGAGCAGTTCTTC. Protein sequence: CASSLDMAAGGSFYNEQFF.

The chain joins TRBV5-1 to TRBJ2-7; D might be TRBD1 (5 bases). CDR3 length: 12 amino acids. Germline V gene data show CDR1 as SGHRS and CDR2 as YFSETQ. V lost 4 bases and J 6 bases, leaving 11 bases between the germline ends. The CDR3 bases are TGCGCCAGCAGCCCTGGACACTCCGAGCAGTACTTC. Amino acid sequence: CASSPGHSEQYF. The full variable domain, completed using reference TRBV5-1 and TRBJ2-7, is KAGVTQTPRYLIKTRGQQVTLSCSPISGHRSVSWYQQTPGQGLQFLFEYFSETQRNKGNFPGRFSGRQFSNSRSEMNVSTLELGDSALYLCASSPGHSEQYFGPGTRLTVT.

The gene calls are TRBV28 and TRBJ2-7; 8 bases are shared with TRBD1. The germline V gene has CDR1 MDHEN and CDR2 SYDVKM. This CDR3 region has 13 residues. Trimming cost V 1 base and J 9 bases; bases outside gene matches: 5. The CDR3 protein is CASSLSDRDGQYF. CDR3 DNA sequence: TGTGCCAGCAGTTTATCGGACAGGGACGGGCAGTACTTC.

The CDR3 DNA reads as TGTGCCTGGAGTGAAACAGGGGTCTCCTACGAGCAGTACTTC. It yields the protein CAWSETGVSYEQYF. The rearrangement joins TRBV30 to TRBJ2-7; TRBD1 matches 7 bases. Germline lookup yields CDR1 GTSNPN and CDR2 SVGIG (reference sequence). Trimming took 1 base from V and 0 from J; bases not matched to a gene: 3. CDR3 length: 14 amino acids. Full variable domain (remainder filled in from reference TRBV30 and TRBJ2-7): SQTIHQWPATLVQPVGSPLSLECTVEGTSNPNLYWYRQAAGRGLQLLFYSVGIGQISSEVPQNLSASRPQDRQFILSSKKLLLSDSGFYLCAWSETGVSYEQYFGPGTRLTVT.

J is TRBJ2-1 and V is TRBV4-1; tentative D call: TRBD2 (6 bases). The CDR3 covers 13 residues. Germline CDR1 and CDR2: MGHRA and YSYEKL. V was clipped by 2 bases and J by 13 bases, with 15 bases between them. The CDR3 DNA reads TGCGCCAGCAGCCAACTCCCCGGGACTCGCCAGTTCTTC. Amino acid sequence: CASSQLPGTRQFF.

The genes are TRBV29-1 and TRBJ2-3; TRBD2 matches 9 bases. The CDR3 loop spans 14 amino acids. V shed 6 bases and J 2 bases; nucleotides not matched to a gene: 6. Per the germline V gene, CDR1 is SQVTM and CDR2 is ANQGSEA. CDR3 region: CSVQGGRATDTQYF. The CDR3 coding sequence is TGCAGCGTACAAGGCGGGAGGGCCACAGATACGCAGTATTTT.

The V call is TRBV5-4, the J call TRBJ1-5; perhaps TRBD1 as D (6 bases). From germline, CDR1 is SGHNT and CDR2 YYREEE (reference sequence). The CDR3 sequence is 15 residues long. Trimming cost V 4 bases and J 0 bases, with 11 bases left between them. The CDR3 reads CASSQGTDSNQPQHF. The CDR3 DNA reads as TGTGCCAGCAGCCAGGGGACGGATAGCAATCAGCCCCAGCATTTT.